The 29 T cell receptor beta chains below were found in one sample sequenced in a study of blood T cell repertoires in COVID-19. Generated by immunoSEQ multiplex PCR, the TCRdb table keeps only in-frame clones and is missing some. Seen here are more than 200,000 clones, just over 85% observed once, and the top ten hold 1.3% to 1.5%. Material: peripheral blood. These receptors all stem from a man aged 80 or over with acute or convalescent COVID-19.

This chain connects TRBV7-9 to TRBJ2-1, with D tentatively TRBD1 (7 bases). CDR3 length: 15 amino acids. CDR1 and CDR2 (germline): SEHNR, FQNEAQ (reference sequence). Trimming took off 5 bases at V and 8 bases at J, with 19 bases between the two ends. CDR3 in DNA: TGTGCCAGCAGCGCGCAGGGGGGATCGGTCTATGAGCAGTTCTTC. Translating gives CASSAQGGSVYEQFF.

Notes on this clone: This same CDR3 is encoded by further DNA sequences in the sample. This chain connects TRBV2 to TRBJ1-2, with no clear D. V lost 6 bases to trimming and J lost 2 bases, with 7 bases between them. The CDR3 sequence is 12 residues long. The germline V gene has CDR1 SNHLY and CDR2 FYNNEI. The DNA of the CDR3 is TGTGCCAGCAGACCACAAAACTATGGCTACACCTTC. Amino acid sequence: CASRPQNYGYTF.

The chain uses TRBV9 and TRBJ2-2; 7 positions agree with TRBD1. Per germline, CDR1 SGDLS and CDR2 YYNGEE. V trimming: 0 bases; J trimming: 5 bases; junction bases outside the gene matches: 7. CDR3 length equals 16 residues. The CDR3 spells CASSVAQGVKTGELFF. The CDR3 nucleotides are TGTGCCAGCAGCGTAGCGCAGGGGGTGAAAACCGGGGAGCTGTTTTTT.

The chain joins TRBV6-2 or TRBV6-3 to TRBJ2-5; D possibly corresponds to TRBD1 (6 bases). The germline gives CDR1 MNHEY, CDR2 SVGEGT. The CDR3 has 13 amino acids. Trimming removed 5 bases from V and 9 bases from J, with 16 bases in between. As DNA, the CDR3 is TGTGCCAGCAGTCCGGACAGCCTGAGGTCCCAGTACTTC. Its translation is CASSPDSLRSQYF.

This chain connects TRBV28 to TRBJ1-6; D ambiguous. V was pared by 6 bases and J by 5 bases, with 26 bases between. The CDR3 contains 19 residues. CDR1 and CDR2 (germline): MDHEN, SYDVKM. The DNA for the CDR3 is TGTGCCAGCAGCATTTCAGGTCCTCGTATCAATGATGATAATTCACCCCTCCACTTT. Translation: CASSISGPRINDDNSPLHF. Together with reference TRBV28 and TRBJ1-6, the CDR3 gives the full variable domain: DVKVTQSSRYLVKRTGEKVFLECVQDMDHENMFWYRQDPGLGLRLIYFSYDVKMKEKGDIPEGYSVSREKKERFSLILESASTNQTSMYLCASSISGPRINDDNSPLHFGNGTRLTVT.

V and J are TRBV28 and TRBJ1-2, with TRBD1 matching 8 bases. The CDR3 is 15 residues long. The ends lost 4 bases at V and 4 bases at J; junction bases unmatched: 8. The V gene's germline CDR1 is MDHEN and CDR2 SYDVKM. The CDR3 DNA reads as TGTGCCAGCAGTTCGGACAGGGTGGTGGGCTATGGCTACACCTTC. This gives the protein CASSSDRVVGYGYTF.

The chain is built from TRBV6-6 and TRBJ2-5, with TRBD2 matching 8 bases. Looked up from germline, CDR1 is MNHNY and CDR2 is SVGAGI (reference sequence). There are 15 residues in the CDR3. With 5 bases clipped from V and 7 bases from J, the junction kept 12 bases outside the gene matches. Here the CDR3 DNA reads TGTGCCAGCAGTCCTATACGGGGGGGGGAGGGGACCCAGTACTTC. Protein: CASSPIRGGEGTQYF.

The DNA of the CDR3 is TGTGCCAGCAGAGCCTGGGGACTAGCGGGAGGAGATACGCAGTATTTT. Its protein product is CASRAWGLAGGDTQYF. This chain connects TRBV27 to TRBJ2-3, with 15 bases identical to TRBD2. The junction had 6 bases not matched to a gene; V was cut back by 6 bases and J by 5 bases. Germline values: CDR1 MNHEY, CDR2 SMNVEV (reference sequence). CDR3 length equals 16 residues.

The gene calls are TRBV7-9 and TRBJ1-6; D may be TRBD1 (6 bases). The V end was cut by 4 bases, the J end by 3 bases, with 10 bases between. The CDR3 is made up of 15 amino acids. Germline loops: CDR1 SEHNR, CDR2 FQNEAQ (reference sequence). The CDR3 nucleotides are TGTGCCAGCAGCTCGGACAGCCACTATAATTCACCCCTCCACTTT. Amino acids: CASSSDSHYNSPLHF.

This rearrangement joins TRBV9 to TRBJ2-2; 8 bases map to TRBD2. Germline-derived CDR1 and CDR2 are SGDLS and YYNGEE. J gave up 0 bases and V 3 bases, and 4 bases lay outside the gene matches. This CDR3 has 16 residues. The CDR3 sequence: CASSANSGANTGELFF. Here the CDR3 DNA reads TGTGCCAGCAGCGCCAATAGCGGGGCGAACACCGGGGAGCTGTTTTTT.

This clone was detected only once. Distinct nucleotide sequences in the sample also encode this CDR3. This chain links TRBV3-1 (or the pseudogene TRBV3-2) with TRBJ1-1; weak D call: TRBD1 (6 bases). The CDR3 spans 13 residues. Germline CDR1 is LGHDT and CDR2 is YNNKEL (reference sequence). The germline V and J ends were trimmed by 3 bases and 3 bases, with 8 bases remaining between them. This CDR3 is CASSQGADTEAFF. In nucleotides, the CDR3 is TGTGCCAGCAGCCAGGGGGCGGACACTGAAGCTTTCTTT.

The chain links TRBV19 to TRBJ2-5; 7 bases line up with TRBD1. CDR1 is LNHDA, CDR2 SQIVND, per germline (reference sequence). The V and J ends lost 8 bases and 0 bases, in that order; junction bases with no gene match: 9. The CDR3 is 15 amino acids. The CDR3 protein is CASSPTGLYQETQYF. CDR3 coding DNA: TGTGCCAGTTCTCCGACAGGGCTCTACCAAGAGACCCAGTACTTC.

This clone was observed once. This rearrangement joins TRBV5-4 to TRBJ2-3; TRBD1 is a possible D gene (6 bases). Trimming left V 0 bases short and J 1 base short, with 12 bases between. This CDR3 region has 16 residues. Germline V gene sequence: CDR1 SGHNT, CDR2 YYREEE (reference sequence). The CDR3 reads CASSLDWDTRTDTQYF. DNA for the CDR3: TGTGCCAGCAGCTTGGATTGGGACACCCGCACAGATACGCAGTATTTT.

The chain uses TRBV5-1 and TRBJ1-6; weak D call: TRBD1 (6 bases). This CDR3 has 14 residues. With 9 bases removed from V and 5 bases from J, the gap between germline ends came to 15 bases. Germline V gene data show CDR1 as SGHRS and CDR2 as YFSETQ. In DNA, the CDR3 is TGCGCCACAGCACTCGGACAGAATAATTCACCCCTCCACTTT. This gives the protein CATALGQNNSPLHF.

V and J are TRBV2 and TRBJ2-6, with D hard to call. The CDR3 has 13 residues. Per germline, CDR1 SNHLY and CDR2 FYNNEI. Trimming removed 7 bases from V and 1 base from J, with 5 bases in between. The CDR3 sequence: CASKISGANVLTF. The CDR3 DNA reads TGTGCCAGCAAAATATCTGGGGCCAACGTCCTGACTTTC.

This clone was seen just once. The rearrangement uses TRBV28 and TRBJ2-5; 7 bases align to TRBD2. CDR1 is MDHEN and CDR2 is SYDVKM in the germline V gene. Trimming removed 2 bases from V and 2 bases from J; junction bases left unmatched: 5. CDR3 length: 15 amino acids. The CDR3: CASSLSGATQETQYF. The DNA of the CDR3 is TGTGCCAGCAGTTTAAGCGGGGCAACTCAAGAGACCCAGTACTTC.

The chain employs TRBV6-4 and TRBJ1-1; D is uncertain. The CDR3 has 13 residues. Germline CDR1 is MRHNA and CDR2 is SNTAGT. V was clipped by 4 bases and J by 1 base, with 7 bases between them. The CDR3 DNA is TGTGCCAGCAGTGCAGGTGGGAACACTGAAGCTTTCTTT. It codes for CASSAGGNTEAFF.

The rearrangement links TRBV7-2 to TRBJ2-1; D is unclear. The length of the CDR3 is 14 residues. Germline V gene data show CDR1 as SGHTA and CDR2 as FQGNSA. The V end lost 5 bases, the J end lost 11 bases, and 19 bases lay between the germline ends. The CDR3 DNA follows: TGTGCCAGCAGCCAGAGGAGAGTGGGTAATCAGCAGTTCTTC. It specifies CASSQRRVGNQQFF. The entire variable domain, with the rest obtained from reference TRBV7-2 and TRBJ2-1, is as follows: GAGVSQSPSNKVTEKGKDVELRCDPISGHTALYWYRQSLGQGLEFLIYFQGNSAPDKSGLPSDRFSAERTGGSVSTLTIQRTQQEDSAVYLCASSQRRVGNQQFFGPGTRLTVL.

A single count supports this clone. This chain links TRBV27 with TRBJ2-3; 12 bases align to TRBD2. From germline, CDR1 is MNHEY and CDR2 SMNVEV (reference sequence). The V gene end was trimmed by 8 bases and the J gene end by 5 bases; junction bases not matched to a gene: 8. The CDR3 has 15 residues. DNA for the CDR3: TGTGCCAGCGGGCTAGCGGGAGGGCCGATAGATACGCAGTATTTT. Residues: CASGLAGGPIDTQYF.

This sequence joins TRBV4-2 and TRBJ1-5, with no clear D. Germline V lookup: CDR1 LGHNA, CDR2 YNFKEQ. V was shortened by 1 base and J by 0 bases, with 4 bases between the two germline ends. The CDR3 runs 14 residues. CDR3 sequence (DNA): TGTGCCAGCAGCCAAGGGCCTAGCAATCAGCCCCAGCATTTT. As protein: CASSQGPSNQPQHF.

This sequence joins TRBV6-2 or TRBV6-3 and TRBJ2-1, with TRBD2 identical over 11 bases. Per germline, CDR1 MNHEY and CDR2 SVGEGT. The CDR3 sequence is 19 residues long. V shed 2 bases and J 4 bases; nucleotides not matched to a gene: 13. CDR3 sequence: CASSYPLAGGPTSYNEQFF. Written as DNA, the CDR3 is TGTGCCAGCAGTTACCCCTTAGCGGGGGGGCCGACATCGTACAATGAGCAGTTCTTC.

The chain links TRBV2 to TRBJ1-1; D unclear. V lost 6 bases to trimming and J lost 1 base, with 9 bases between them. The CDR3 contains 13 residues. The germline CDR1 and CDR2 sequences are SNHLY and FYNNEI. The CDR3 nucleotides read TGTGCCAGCAGCCAAACAGCGAACACTGAAGCTTTCTTT. Translation: CASSQTANTEAFF. Full variable domain (outside the CDR3, taken from reference TRBV2 and TRBJ1-1): EPEVTQTPSHQVTQMGQEVILRCVPISNHLYFYWYRQILGQKVEFLVSFYNNEISEKSEIFDDQFSVERPDGSNFTLKIRSTKLEDSAMYFCASSQTANTEAFFGQGTRLTVV.

This chain joins TRBV7-3 and TRBJ2-7; the D gene is possibly TRBD1 (5 bases). V shed 5 bases and J shed 2 bases, with 16 bases lying between them. In germline, CDR1 is SGHTA, CDR2 FQGTGA. This CDR3 is built from 15 residues. DNA of the CDR3: TGTGCCAGCAGCCCAGCCCCGACAGATCCCTACGAGCAGTACTTC. This translates into CASSPAPTDPYEQYF.

The rearrangement joins TRBV5-6 to TRBJ2-5; 7 bases match TRBD1. Germline V gives CDR1 SGHDT, CDR2 YYEEEE. J was trimmed by 4 bases and V by 4 bases; bases with no gene match: 7. The CDR3 has 14 amino acids. CDR3 amino acids: CASSVLGQRETQYF. As DNA, the CDR3 is TGTGCCAGCAGCGTCTTGGGACAGAGAGAGACCCAGTACTTC. The full variable domain, its missing parts supplied by reference TRBV5-6 and TRBJ2-5, is DAGVTQSPTHLIKTRGQQVTLRCSPKSGHDTVSWYQQALGQGPQFIFQYYEEEERQRGNFPDRFSGHQFPNYSSELNVNALLLGDSALYLCASSVLGQRETQYFGPGTRLLVL.

The chain joins TRBV5-1 to TRBJ2-3; 8 nucleotides match TRBD1. The CDR3 has 15 residues. In germline, CDR1 is SGHRS, CDR2 YFSETQ. V dropped 4 bases and J dropped 2; count of bases not matched to a gene: 6. The DNA for the CDR3 is TGCGCCAGCAGCGAGGACAGGGACATCACAGATACGCAGTATTTT. This encodes CASSEDRDITDTQYF.

This chain connects TRBV9 to TRBJ2-2; 7 nucleotides line up with TRBD1. V was clipped by 4 bases and J by 6 bases; unmatched bases: 9. Looked up from germline, CDR1 is SGDLS and CDR2 is YYNGEE. The CDR3 runs to 15 residues. CDR3 nucleotides: TGTGCCAGCAGCCCGACGGGACAGTTTGCCGGGGAGCTGTTTTTT. As protein: CASSPTGQFAGELFF. Complete variable domain (other parts from reference TRBV9 and TRBJ2-2): DSGVTQTPKHLITATGQRVTLRCSPRSGDLSVYWYQQSLDQGLQFLIQYYNGEERAKGNILERFSAQQFPDLHSELNLSSLELGDSALYFCASSPTGQFAGELFFGEGSRLTVL.

The rearrangement uses TRBV19 and TRBJ2-2; weak D call: TRBD1 (6 bases). Germline-derived CDR1 and CDR2 are LNHDA and SQIVND (reference sequence). Trimming left V 5 bases short and J 6 bases short, with 10 bases between. This CDR3 has 13 residues. The CDR3 region is CASSAQGPGELFF. The CDR3 DNA sequence: TGTGCCAGTAGTGCCCAGGGGCCCGGGGAGCTGTTTTTT.

V usage is TRBV6-5 and J usage is TRBJ2-5; D is unclear. The germline V gene has CDR1 MNHEY and CDR2 SVGAGI. The V end was cut by 3 bases, the J end by 5 bases, with 13 bases between. This CDR3 has 14 amino acids. CDR3 loop: CASSYSGRRETQYF. The CDR3 bases are TGTGCCAGCAGTTATTCAGGCCGACGGGAGACCCAGTACTTC.

The rearrangement joins TRBV7-9 to TRBJ1-2, with D maybe TRBD1 (6 bases). Trimming took off 2 bases at V and 6 bases at J, with 13 bases between the two ends. The CDR3 sequence is 14 residues long. In germline, CDR1 is SEHNR, CDR2 FQNEAQ (reference sequence). The chain's CDR3 is CASSLIQGLDGYTF. CDR3 in DNA: TGTGCCAGCAGCTTAATACAGGGCCTCGATGGCTACACCTTC.